The entry below describes one TCR beta chain. What it recognizes is unknown. The data originate from a study of T cells expressing NK-cell markers. Findings of the study overall: In several donors, these clonotypes also led the CD3+CD56-NKG2C+ fraction.

With UMIs, 5'RACE template switching was used to make TCR beta cDNA. Following a re-call of the 5' RACE reads, TCRdb has one entry per CDR3 protein and lacks DNA. This repertoire includes over 350,000 distinct CDR3 sequences. The length of the CDR3 is 12 residues. The receptor comes from a woman aged 45-59 years in good health. The chain has TRBV12-3 or TRBV12-4 and TRBJ2-7; TCRdb indicates TRBD2, and absent DNA this call remains unverified. The sequenced sample consisted of blood T cells: a sorted CD56 or NKG2C T cell subset, CD4+ or CD8+ T cells, or bulk PBMC T cells (not recorded which). This chain's CDR3 is CASSPGGNEQYF.